This entry lists 30 T cell receptor beta chains sequenced from one sample in a study of Ad26.COV2.S vaccination and SARS-CoV-2 variants. The treatment is: roughly 18 received Ad26.COV2.S at low or high dose, single or two shots; several received placebo; per-sample allocation not given. It was on day 63 after the first vaccine or placebo injection that samples were taken. Generated by immunoSEQ multiplex PCR, the TCRdb table keeps only in-frame clones and is missing some. The sample has some 300,000 clones; about 86% are singletons. The sequencing here drew on peripheral blood, taken in a trial of Ad26.COV2.S vaccine versus placebo. The receptors were sampled from a person aged 18-65 years who received the Ad26.COV2.S COVID-19 vaccine or a placebo.

The count of this clone is one. The chain links TRBV9 to TRBJ1-2, with TRBD1 matching 7 bases. From germline, CDR1 is SGDLS and CDR2 YYNGEE. This CDR3 comprises 14 residues. With 0 bases clipped from V and 4 bases from J, the junction kept 3 bases outside the gene matches. The CDR3 protein is CASSVGDRVYGYTF. The CDR3 DNA follows: TGTGCCAGCAGCGTAGGGGACAGAGTCTATGGCTACACCTTC.

The chain carries TRBV7-2 and TRBJ2-1; D remains ambiguous. The CDR3 totals 16 residues. V dropped 1 base and J dropped 8 bases, with 18 bases sitting between them. Germline V gene sequence: CDR1 SGHTA, CDR2 FQGNSA. This CDR3 is CASSLEVATHGYEQFF. CDR3 sequence (DNA): TGTGCCAGCAGCTTAGAAGTGGCTACCCACGGGTATGAGCAGTTCTTC.

This chain joins TRBV11-2 and TRBJ2-7; 8 bases line up with TRBD1. Germline loops: CDR1 SGHAT, CDR2 FQNNGV. The CDR3 spans 14 residues. The V and J ends lost 5 bases and 11 bases, in that order; junction bases with no gene match: 14. CDR3 amino acids: CASSVNRGDRNKYF. The CDR3, as DNA: TGTGCCAGCAGCGTAAACAGGGGGGATCGGAATAAGTACTTC. The whole variable domain, filled in from reference TRBV11-2 and TRBJ2-7, reads EAGVAQSPRYKIIEKRQSVAFWCNPISGHATLYWYQQILGQGPKLLIQFQNNGVVDDSQLPKDRFSAERLKGVDSTLKIQPAKLEDSAVYLCASSVNRGDRNKYFGPGTRLTVT.

The chain links TRBV5-1 to TRBJ2-5; TRBD2 is a possible D gene (5 bases). CDR3 length equals 14 residues. CDR1 SGHRS and CDR2 YFSETQ come from the germline V gene. V gave up 1 base and J gave up 5 bases, with 12 bases separating them. The CDR3 bases are TGCGCCAGCAGCTTGATGACGGGGAGCGAGACCCAGTACTTC. Encoded protein: CASSLMTGSETQYF.

This clone was recorded once. This chain joins TRBV3-1 (or the pseudogene TRBV3-2) and TRBJ2-5, with D tentatively TRBD1 or TRBD2 (6 bases each). Trimming took off 3 bases at V and 5 bases at J, with 19 bases between the two ends. Germline CDR1 is LGHDT and CDR2 is YNNKEL (reference sequence). CDR3 length: 16 residues. Written as DNA, the CDR3 is TGTGCCAGCAGCCACCGCATTGCCGGGGGCGGGGAGACCCAGTACTTC. This gives the protein CASSHRIAGGGETQYF.

The chain carries TRBV6-2 or TRBV6-3 and TRBJ2-7; the match to TRBD1 covers 7 bases. V was clipped by 6 bases and J by 3 bases; unmatched bases: 8. There are 14 residues in the CDR3. Germline values: CDR1 MNHEY, CDR2 SVGEGT. As DNA, the CDR3 is TGTGCCAGCAGCCGGTCCAGGGGGAACTACGAGCAGTACTTC. Protein: CASSRSRGNYEQYF.

The chain couples TRBV6-2 or TRBV6-3 to TRBJ2-2; D perhaps matches TRBD1 (6 bases). Germline V gives CDR1 MNHEY, CDR2 SVGEGT. The CDR3 sequence is 14 residues long. V was shortened by 2 bases and J by 6 bases, with 10 bases between the two germline ends. The CDR3 loop reads CASSYLRTAGELFF. Here the CDR3 DNA reads TGTGCCAGCAGTTACCTTAGGACAGCCGGGGAGCTGTTTTTT.

The chain has TRBV7-2 and TRBJ1-2; 9 nucleotides line up with TRBD1. Trimming removed 2 bases from V and 5 bases from J; junction bases left unmatched: 12. Germline assignment: CDR1 SGHTA and CDR2 FQGNSA. The CDR3 spans 17 residues. The CDR3 region is CASSLYPGQGLGYGYTF. The DNA of the CDR3 is TGTGCCAGCAGCTTATATCCGGGACAGGGTCTTGGGTATGGCTACACCTTC.

The rearrangement uses TRBV2 and TRBJ1-5; 8 positions match TRBD1. The germline gives CDR1 SNHLY, CDR2 FYNNEI. The CDR3 sequence is 14 residues long. Trimming at V came to 3 bases and at J to 4 bases, leaving 2 bases not matched to a gene. The CDR3 region has the DNA TGTGCCAGCAGTGACTGGACAGGGAATCAGCCCCAGCATTTT. Translated: CASSDWTGNQPQHF.

This chain links TRBV18 with TRBJ1-2; D not certain. This CDR3 spans 16 amino acids. V was cut by 1 base and J by 1 base, with 13 bases left in between. CDR1 and CDR2 from the germline V gene are KGHSH and LQKENI. CDR3 sequence: CASSPLVGQSNYGYTF. The CDR3 nucleotides read TGTGCCAGCTCACCACTGGTGGGCCAAAGTAACTATGGCTACACCTTC.

The chain links TRBV18 to TRBJ1-5, with a possible D match to TRBD1 (5 bases). Germline CDR1 reads KGHSH; CDR2 reads LQKENI. This CDR3 contains 14 residues. The ends were cut back, 6 bases at V and 5 bases at J, with 14 bases in the middle. For the CDR3, the DNA is TGTGCCAGCTCCCCAGGGCCAGACCATCAGCCCCAGCATTTT. This codes for CASSPGPDHQPQHF.

Turning to this clone: The junction departs from germline at one end; a sequencing error may be responsible. V and J are TRBV29-1 and TRBJ1-2; TRBD1 agrees at 7 bases. The CDR3 extends over 12 amino acids. Germline CDR1 and CDR2: SQVTM and ANQGSEA. The CDR3 region is CSAKGQNYGYTF. Written as DNA, the CDR3 is TGCAGCGCAAAGGGACAGAACTACGGCTACACCTTC.

The rearrangement uses TRBV10-3 and TRBJ2-5, with D perhaps matching TRBD1 (6 bases). The germline V gene has CDR1 ENHRY and CDR2 SYGVKD. This CDR3 is 13 amino acids long. Trimming took 8 bases from V and 5 from J, leaving 15 bases between them. The CDR3 sequence is CAIGQGTSETQYF. The CDR3 DNA follows: TGTGCCATCGGTCAGGGGACCTCGGAGACCCAGTACTTC.

V gene TRBV4-3 combines with J gene TRBJ1-4; no clear D gene. V gave up 6 bases and J gave up 0 bases, with 8 bases separating them. The CDR3 contains 14 residues. The germline V gene encodes CDR1 LGHNA and CDR2 YSLEER. CDR3 coding DNA: TGCGCCAGCAGGGACTCTTCAACTAATGAAAAACTGTTTTTT. Translation gives CASRDSSTNEKLFF.

The chain couples TRBV5-8 to TRBJ2-6; D is ambiguous. Germline V lookup: CDR1 SGHTS, CDR2 YDEGEE. V lost 2 bases, J lost 0 bases, and 12 bases lay in between. The CDR3 covers 17 residues. CDR3 sequence (DNA): TGTGCCAGCAGCTTTTTCACTGCTAACTCTGGGGCCAACGTCCTGACTTTC. This translates into CASSFFTANSGANVLTF.

There are a few counts of this clone. The chain is built from TRBV7-9 and TRBJ1-2; D remains unclear. The CDR3 contains 12 residues. Looked up from germline, CDR1 is SEHNR and CDR2 is FQNEAQ (reference sequence). V was clipped by 5 bases and J by 8 bases, with 12 bases between them. The CDR3 loop is CASSPPGGGYTF. The CDR3 DNA sequence: TGTGCCAGCAGCCCCCCAGGTGGCGGCTACACCTTC.

This chain links TRBV19 with TRBJ1-4; D not resolved. The CDR3 consists of 14 residues. Trimming took 4 bases from V and 0 from J, leaving 6 bases between them. Germline-derived CDR1 and CDR2 are LNHDA and SQIVND (reference sequence). The CDR3 DNA reads TGTGCCAGTAGTAACCGAGCAACTAATGAAAAACTGTTTTTT. Translated, it gives CASSNRATNEKLFF.

V and J are TRBV5-1 and TRBJ2-7, with 8 bases lining up with TRBD1. The CDR3 contains 14 residues. Germline V gives CDR1 SGHRS, CDR2 YFSETQ. Unmatched junction bases numbered 8, after V lost 5 bases and J lost 4 bases. The CDR3 DNA reads TGCGCCAGCAGTCGGGAACAGGGGGGTTACGAGCAGTACTTC. Protein product: CASSREQGGYEQYF.

The chain combines TRBV20-1 with TRBJ2-3; 9 nucleotides line up with TRBD2. CDR1 and CDR2 (germline): DFQATT, SNEGSKA (reference sequence). Trimming removed 3 bases from V and 6 bases from J; junction bases left unmatched: 13. This CDR3 has 16 residues. CDR3 nucleotides: TGCAGTGCTAGTAAGAGCGGGGGGACCTCTGGGGATACGCAGTATTTT. Its protein product is CSASKSGGTSGDTQYF.

The gene calls are TRBV7-3 and TRBJ2-7; D is ambiguous. With 3 bases removed from V and 6 bases from J, the gap between germline ends came to 15 bases. The germline V gene has CDR1 SGHTA and CDR2 FQGTGA. CDR3 length: 14 residues. The CDR3 is CASSFGPPDGEQYF. The CDR3 DNA reads TGTGCCAGCAGCTTCGGACCCCCCGACGGCGAGCAGTACTTC. Looking up the rest from reference TRBV7-3 and TRBJ2-7 gives the full variable domain: GAGVSQTPSNKVTEKGKYVELRCDPISGHTALYWYRQSLGQGPEFLIYFQGTGAADDSGLPNDRFFAVRPEGSVSTLKIQRTERGDSAVYLCASSFGPPDGEQYFGPGTRLTVT.

The table lists this clone with a count of one. Other nucleotide sequences in the sample specify the same CDR3. The V gene is TRBV5-1, the J gene TRBJ1-5; D is unresolved. V lost 0 bases and J lost 5, with 6 bases in between. Germline CDR1 reads SGHRS; CDR2 reads YFSETQ. This CDR3 has 13 amino acids. The CDR3 loop reads CASSLDSDQPQHF. The CDR3 nucleotides are TGCGCCAGCAGCTTGGACTCAGATCAGCCCCAGCATTTT.

This chain links TRBV19 with TRBJ1-3; D is unclear. Trimming took off 1 base at V and 1 base at J, with 8 bases between the two ends. CDR1 and CDR2 from the germline V gene are LNHDA and SQIVND (reference sequence). This CDR3 spans 15 amino acids. CDR3: CASSIVSSSGNTIYF. CDR3 DNA: TGTGCCAGTAGTATAGTTTCCTCGTCTGGAAACACCATATATTTT.

The chain employs TRBV14 and TRBJ2-7; 9 bases agree with TRBD1. Germline V gene sequence: CDR1 SGHDN, CDR2 FVKESK. Losses at the gene ends were 4 bases for V and 2 bases for J; bases not matched to a gene: 9. CDR3 size: 16 residues. CDR3: CASSLTGTGRPYEQYF. CDR3 nucleotides: TGTGCCAGCAGCCTAACCGGGACAGGGAGACCCTACGAGCAGTACTTC.

This chain joins TRBV2 and TRBJ1-6; TRBD1 matches 9 bases. The CDR3 is 15 residues long. The germline CDR1 and CDR2 sequences are SNHLY and FYNNEI. Trimming removed 1 base from V and 11 bases from J; junction bases left unmatched: 6. CDR3 coding DNA: TGTGCCAGCAGTGAAGAAGGGACAGGGAATGCACCCCTCCACTTT. Residues: CASSEEGTGNAPLHF. Filled out from reference TRBV2 and TRBJ1-6, the complete variable domain reads EPEVTQTPSHQVTQMGQEVILRCVPISNHLYFYWYRQILGQKVEFLVSFYNNEISEKSEIFDDQFSVERPDGSNFTLKIRSTKLEDSAMYFCASSEEGTGNAPLHFGNGTRLTVT.

The CDR3 region is CAWRRGRGYGYTF. The CDR3 nucleotides are TGTGCCTGGAGAAGGGGGCGGGGCTATGGCTACACCTTC. The genes are TRBV30 and TRBJ1-2; 7 bases map to TRBD1. The CDR3 covers 13 residues. Germline assignment: CDR1 GTSNPN and CDR2 SVGIG (reference sequence). The V segment lost 3 bases and the J segment 4 bases; nucleotides outside the gene matches: 5.

The chain couples TRBV3-1 (or the pseudogene TRBV3-2) to TRBJ2-6; 7 bases are a match to TRBD1. This CDR3 has 15 amino acids. The V segment lost 1 base and the J segment 3 bases; nucleotides outside the gene matches: 0. Germline V lookup: CDR1 LGHDT, CDR2 YNNKEL (reference sequence). CDR3: CASSQGQGGANVLTF. The CDR3 nucleotides are TGTGCCAGCAGCCAAGGACAGGGTGGGGCCAACGTCCTGACTTTC.

This chain connects TRBV7-2 to TRBJ1-2; 7 bases align to TRBD1. CDR3 length equals 15 residues. V shed 6 bases, J shed 8 bases, and the junction held 15 bases outside the gene matches. Germline V CDR1 and CDR2: SGHTA, FQGNSA. CDR3 region: CASRTIDREVEGYTF. CDR3 sequence (DNA): TGTGCCAGCAGAACAATCGACAGGGAGGTAGAGGGCTACACCTTC.

In DNA, the CDR3 is TGTGCCATCAGTGAGCAGGGGATCTCTGGAAACACCATATATTTT. It translates to CAISEQGISGNTIYF. The chain employs TRBV10-3 and TRBJ1-3, with D possibly TRBD1 on 6 matching bases. In germline, CDR1 is ENHRY, CDR2 SYGVKD. V was cut by 2 bases and J by 0 bases, with 8 bases left in between. The CDR3 is 15 residues long.

The rearrangement links TRBV30 to TRBJ1-4; D might be TRBD1 (6 bases). Germline values: CDR1 GTSNPN, CDR2 SVGIG (reference sequence). V lost 2 bases, J lost 8 bases, and 15 bases lay in between. The CDR3 totals 14 residues. Written as DNA, the CDR3 is TGTGCCTGGAGTCCTGGAGGGGGGCGGGAAAAACTGTTTTTT. This sequence encodes CAWSPGGGREKLFF. The full variable domain, its missing parts supplied by reference TRBV30 and TRBJ1-4, is SQTIHQWPATLVQPVGSPLSLECTVEGTSNPNLYWYRQAAGRGLQLLFYSVGIGQISSEVPQNLSASRPQDRQFILSSKKLLLSDSGFYLCAWSPGGGREKLFFGSGTQLSVL.

The chain recombines TRBV14 with TRBJ1-1; D gene unclear. Between the trimmed V and J ends, which lost 4 bases and 1 base, there was a span of 16 bases. The CDR3 covers 16 residues. The V gene's germline CDR1 is SGHDN and CDR2 FVKESK. The CDR3, as DNA: TGTGCCAGCAGCCGAAGAGGAGGCAGGACGAACACTGAAGCTTTCTTT. This codes for CASSRRGGRTNTEAFF.